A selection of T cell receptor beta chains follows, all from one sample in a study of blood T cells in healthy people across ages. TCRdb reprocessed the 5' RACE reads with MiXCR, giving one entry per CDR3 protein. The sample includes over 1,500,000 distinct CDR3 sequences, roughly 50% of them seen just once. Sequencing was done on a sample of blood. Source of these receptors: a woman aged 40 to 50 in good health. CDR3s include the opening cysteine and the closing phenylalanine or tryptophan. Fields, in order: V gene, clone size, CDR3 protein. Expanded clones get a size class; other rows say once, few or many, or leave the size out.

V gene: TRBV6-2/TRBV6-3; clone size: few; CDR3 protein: CASSRDPSSYNEQFF
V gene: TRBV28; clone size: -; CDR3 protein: CASSLPTGYQETQYF
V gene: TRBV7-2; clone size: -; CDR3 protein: CASSLVGTGTGANQPQHF
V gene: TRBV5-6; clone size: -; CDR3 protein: CASGLQGSLNYGYTF
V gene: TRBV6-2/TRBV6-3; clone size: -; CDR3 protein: CASSEDRILHYGYTF
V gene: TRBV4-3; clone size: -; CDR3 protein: CASSQQGLGNEKLFF
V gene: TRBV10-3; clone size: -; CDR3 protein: CAISGTRGSYGYTF
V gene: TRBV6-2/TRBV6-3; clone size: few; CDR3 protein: CASSYSGANNEQFF
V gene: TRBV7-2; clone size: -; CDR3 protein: CASSFWGSTDTQYF
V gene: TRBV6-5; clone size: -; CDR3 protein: CASSYPRPGRLAGTYNEQFF
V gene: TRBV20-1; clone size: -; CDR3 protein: CSAKEGGPLDEQYF
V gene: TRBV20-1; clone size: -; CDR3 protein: CSARVDGGRNIQYF
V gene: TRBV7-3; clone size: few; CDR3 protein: CASSSGTVINEQFF
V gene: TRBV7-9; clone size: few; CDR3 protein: CASSPSGPLYGYTF
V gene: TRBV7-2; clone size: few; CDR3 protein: CASSTDRRERSIQYF
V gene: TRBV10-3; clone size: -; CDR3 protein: CAIRDEAWSYNEQFF
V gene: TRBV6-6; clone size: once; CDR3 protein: CASSYPMAGGGNEQFF
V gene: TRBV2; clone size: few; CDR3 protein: CASYGGQETQYF
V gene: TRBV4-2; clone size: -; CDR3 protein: CASSQGGSEQTQYF
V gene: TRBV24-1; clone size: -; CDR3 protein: CATSDPLAGNSYNEQFF
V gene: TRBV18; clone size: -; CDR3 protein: CASSRGQPNSPLHF
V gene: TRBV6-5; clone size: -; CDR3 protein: CASTLQGSSYSPLHF
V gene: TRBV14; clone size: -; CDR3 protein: CASSSGQSEQFF
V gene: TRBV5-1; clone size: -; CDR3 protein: CASRMEGDPYGYTF
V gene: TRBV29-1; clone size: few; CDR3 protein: CSAGGGGSTDTQYF
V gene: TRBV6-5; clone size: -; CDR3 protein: CASSHDELIPPLHF
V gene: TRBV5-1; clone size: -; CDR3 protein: CASSLALLAGPDTQYF
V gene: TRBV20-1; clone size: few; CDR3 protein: CSVSVNYGYTF
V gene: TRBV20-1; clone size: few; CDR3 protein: CSARAFSGASGNIQYF
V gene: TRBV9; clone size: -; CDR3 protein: CASTTGLGNNEQFF
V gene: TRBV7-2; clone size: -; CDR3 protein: CASSRRWNQETQYF
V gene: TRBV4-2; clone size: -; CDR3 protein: CASSQGLGQGRNGYTF
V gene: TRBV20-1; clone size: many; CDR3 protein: CSAAGSSYEQYF
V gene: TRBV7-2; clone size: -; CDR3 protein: CASSLGQPNTEAFF
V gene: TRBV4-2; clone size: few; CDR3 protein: CASSQDQGGDQPQHF
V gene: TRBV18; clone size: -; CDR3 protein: CASSPSAAYNSPLHF
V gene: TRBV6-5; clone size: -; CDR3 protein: CASSYSNRVLNEQYF
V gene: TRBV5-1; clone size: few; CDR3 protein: CASSNPPDSFLQETQYF
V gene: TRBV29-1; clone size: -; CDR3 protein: CSVVRDGSYEQYF
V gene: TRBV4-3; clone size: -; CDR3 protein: CASSRGLAGGLPYNEQYF
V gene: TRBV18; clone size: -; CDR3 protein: CASSPVGTFRNTEAFF
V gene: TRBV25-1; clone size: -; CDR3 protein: CASSEKGYLETQYF
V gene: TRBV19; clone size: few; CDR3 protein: CASTDGQGLGYNEQFF
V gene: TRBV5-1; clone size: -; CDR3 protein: CASSIGQGSQETQYF
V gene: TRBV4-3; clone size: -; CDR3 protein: CASSQGHRGADTQYF
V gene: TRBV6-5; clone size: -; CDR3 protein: CASRPGQSRGGYTF
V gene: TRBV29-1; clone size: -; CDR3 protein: CSAQGGSTDTQYF
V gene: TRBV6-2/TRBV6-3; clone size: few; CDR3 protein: CASSFGQVADYEQYF
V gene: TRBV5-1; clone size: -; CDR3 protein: CASSVYGGGLKDIQYF
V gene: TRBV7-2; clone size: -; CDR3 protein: CASSLGGAQYNEQFF
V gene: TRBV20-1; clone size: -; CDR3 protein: CSARGGPAVNEQFF
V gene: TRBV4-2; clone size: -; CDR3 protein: CASSQRPDRGTTNEKLFF